This T cell receptor beta chain was profiled in a study of CD8 T cells in Susac syndrome. Points from the study as a whole: The relatively small number of individuals in the TCR sequencing and HLA analysis was acknowledged by the study.

As to this clonotype: Its antigen is undetermined.

Germline loops: CDR1 KGHSH, CDR2 LQKENI. Trimming stripped 5 bases from V and 10 bases from J, with 14 bases between. CDR3 length: 12 residues. With random hexamers, reverse transcription was performed on about 0.45 to 1 ug of RNA. The CDR3 of TCR beta was amplified by immunoSEQ multiplex PCR across 54 Vbeta and 13 Jbeta. TCRdb recomputed calls from the immunoSEQ multiplex PCR reads with MiXCR, one row per CDR3 protein. This table has approximately 170,000 distinct CDR3 sequences, about 91% appearing once. Sequencing of TCR beta was undertaken in CD8+ and CD4+ T cells derived from blood. Matched for age and sex, the controls were healthy donors.

Sample: CD4+ T cells from PBMCs. The sequence derives from a human donor in good health. V and J are TRBV18 and TRBJ1-1; D remains unclear. The CDR3 DNA sequence: TGTGCCAGCTCAACCACGGGCTTGGGAGCTTTCTTT. Translation gives CASSTTGLGAFF.